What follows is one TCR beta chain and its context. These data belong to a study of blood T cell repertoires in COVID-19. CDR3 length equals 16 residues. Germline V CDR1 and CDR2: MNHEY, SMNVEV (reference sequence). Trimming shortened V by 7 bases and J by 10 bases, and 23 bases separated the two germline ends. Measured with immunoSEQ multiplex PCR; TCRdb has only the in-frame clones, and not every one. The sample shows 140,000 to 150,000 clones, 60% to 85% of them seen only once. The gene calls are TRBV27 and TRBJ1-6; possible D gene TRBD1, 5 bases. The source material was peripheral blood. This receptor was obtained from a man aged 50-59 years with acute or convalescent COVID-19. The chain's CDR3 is CASNPQWFGAGSPLHF. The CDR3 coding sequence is TGTGCCAGCAATCCCCAATGGTTCGGGGCGGGATCACCCCTCCACTTT.